The sample holds a few counts of the clone carrying this T cell receptor beta chain. This entry is derived from a study of T cell repertoires in cytomegalovirus infection. Each CDR3 protein gets one entry after TCRdb re-called the reads with MiXCR. The table records 150,000 or so distinct CDR3 sequences, under 20% of them present only once. Germline V gives CDR1 MDHEN, CDR2 SYDVKM. V lost 8 bases, J lost 5 bases, and 16 bases lay in between. This CDR3 comprises 13 residues. The sequence came from a human donor in good health (CMV status not recorded). Some clones in this sample may be carry-over from other donors' samples. The material sequenced was CD8+ T cells from PBMCs. V usage is TRBV28 and J usage is TRBJ2-7, with TRBD2 as a possible D gene (6 bases). CDR3 in amino acids: CASWRGAWDEQYF. The CDR3, as DNA: TGTGCCAGCTGGCGGGGTGCCTGGGACGAGCAGTACTTC.